The clone carrying this T cell receptor (beta chain) was counted between two and nine times. The data were obtained in a study of blood T cells in healthy people across ages. V was clipped by 1 base and J by 6 bases, with 10 bases between them. The CDR3 is 14 amino acids. Germline V gene data show CDR1 as SGHTA and CDR2 as FQGNSA. The second PCR ran about 6 to 11 cycles with a sample-barcoded 5' primer and J-beta primers. TCRdb recomputed calls from the 5' RACE reads with MiXCR, one row per CDR3 protein. The sample contains 730,000 or so distinct CDR3 sequences, around two fifths of which appear only once.

The sample was blood. The TCR was taken from a man older than 75 in good health. This chain links TRBV7-2 with TRBJ2-1; D may be TRBD2 (6 bases). The DNA for the CDR3 is TGTGCCAGCAGCTTAGTGGGAGGTCCCAATGAGCAGTTCTTC. It translates to CASSLVGGPNEQFF.